This TCR beta chain was sequenced for a study of T cell responses to AZD1222 COVID-19 vaccine. Findings and caveats of the study: Nearly half of spike-specific TCRs reportedly go after variant regions that carry no mutations. Donors were mostly white British, more females; clonal diversity possibly underestimated.

Repertoires were generated with immunoSEQ multiplex PCR, while TCRdb's copy carries only in-frame clones and drops some. Seen here are roughly 140,000 clones, roughly 88% observed once, and the top ten hold 1.9%. CDR3 size: 15 residues. V lost 0 bases and J lost 7; bases outside the gene matches: 8. Germline V lookup: CDR1 SGHAT, CDR2 FQNNGV. Points on this clone: Its antigen is still unknown.

It was second doses at about 4 or about 12 weeks that were pooled. Here the sequenced sample was peripheral blood, taken 28 days after the second AZD1222 dose. The chain has TRBV11-2 and TRBJ2-7; 8 nucleotides match TRBD2. This receptor was identified in an adult who received the AZD1222 COVID-19 vaccine. This CDR3 is CASSLDRLAGEEQYF. CDR3 bases: TGTGCCAGCAGCTTAGATCGTCTAGCGGGTGAGGAGCAGTACTTC.